The 22 T cell receptor beta chains below were found in one sample sequenced in a study of T cell repertoires in cytomegalovirus infection. TCRdb re-analysed the reads in MiXCR, keeping a single row per CDR3 protein. The table includes about 180,000 distinct CDR3 sequences, about 17% detected once. Sample: CD8+ T cells from PBMCs. Receptors originate from a human donor in good health (CMV status not recorded). Some clones in this sample may be carry-over from other donors' samples.

This clonotype was counted between two and nine times. The chain links TRBV7-2 to TRBJ2-7; 9 bases are shared with TRBD2. Trimming removed 5 bases from V and 4 bases from J; junction bases left unmatched: 9. This CDR3 spans 15 amino acids. Germline V gene data show CDR1 as SGHTA and CDR2 as FQGNSA. CDR3 sequence: CASSRTRGGAYEQYF. The DNA for the CDR3 is TGTGCCAGCAGCCGAACGCGGGGGGGCGCATACGAGCAGTACTTC.

Only a few counts were recorded for this clonotype. The chain employs TRBV11-2 and TRBJ2-3, with 11 nucleotides matching TRBD2. This CDR3 contains 16 residues. The germline V gene has CDR1 SGHAT and CDR2 FQNNGV. V was clipped by 5 bases and J by 4 bases; unmatched bases: 8. CDR3 sequence: CASSQTSGVEADTQYF. DNA of the CDR3: TGTGCCAGCAGCCAGACTAGCGGGGTCGAGGCAGATACGCAGTATTTT.

The chain joins TRBV7-9 to TRBJ2-1, with a possible D match to TRBD1 (6 bases). V dropped 3 bases and J dropped 5 bases, with 11 bases sitting between them. Looked up from germline, CDR1 is SEHNR and CDR2 is FQNEAQ (reference sequence). The CDR3 length is 14 residues. The CDR3 nucleotides are TGTGCCAGCAGCTTTGGGGGCTTCGACAATGAGCAGTTCTTC. It yields the protein CASSFGGFDNEQFF.

J is TRBJ1-6 and V is TRBV7-9; 9 nucleotides line up with TRBD1. V lost 5 bases and J lost 2; bases outside the gene matches: 7. The CDR3 length is 17 residues. Germline lookup yields CDR1 SEHNR and CDR2 FQNEAQ (reference sequence). The CDR3 DNA reads as TGTGCCAGCAGCGTTCCAACAGGGGGCCCCTATAATTCACCCCTCCACTTT. Amino acids: CASSVPTGGPYNSPLHF. Based on the CDR3 plus reference TRBV7-9 and TRBJ1-6, the full variable domain is DTGVSQNPRHKITKRGQNVTFRCDPISEHNRLYWYRQTLGQGPEFLTYFQNEAQLEKSRLLSDRFSAERPKGSFSTLEIQRTEQGDSAMYLCASSVPTGGPYNSPLHFGNGTRLTVT.

In this sample, this clonotype turned up many times. V usage is TRBV4-1 and J usage is TRBJ1-1; D is ambiguous. Per the germline V gene, CDR1 is MGHRA and CDR2 is YSYEKL. V was trimmed by 1 base and J by 3 bases, leaving 18 bases between them. CDR3 size: 17 residues. The CDR3 is CASSQVLNVGPDTEAFF. The CDR3 nucleotides are TGCGCCAGCAGCCAAGTCCTGAATGTAGGCCCGGACACTGAAGCTTTCTTT.

This clonotype appeared a few times. CDR3 sequence: CASSYSRTGEGYTF. The CDR3 DNA follows: TGTGCCAGCAGTTACTCCCGGACAGGGGAAGGCTACACCTTC. This chain uses TRBV6-2 or TRBV6-3 with TRBJ1-2, with 9 bases aligning to TRBD1. Trimming cost V 0 bases and J 8 bases; bases outside gene matches: 4. The CDR3 runs 14 residues. Germline-derived CDR1 and CDR2 are MNHEY and SVGEGT.

This clonotype was counted a few times. This chain connects TRBV6-5 to TRBJ2-2, with TRBD2 as a possible D gene (5 bases). Germline V CDR1 and CDR2: MNHEY, SVGAGI. V was trimmed by 5 bases and J by 2 bases, leaving 12 bases between them. This CDR3 has 15 amino acids. CDR3: CASSLREVNTGELFF. CDR3 DNA sequence: TGTGCCAGCAGTCTCCGGGAAGTCAACACCGGGGAGCTGTTTTTT.

This clonotype was observed many times. The genes are TRBV7-9 and TRBJ2-1, with a tentative D call TRBD1 (6 bases). V was pared by 5 bases and J by 0 bases, with 17 bases between. The V gene's germline CDR1 is SEHNR and CDR2 FQNEAQ (reference sequence). The CDR3 runs to 17 residues. The CDR3 loop is CASSITTQGLSYNEQFF. The CDR3, as DNA: TGTGCCAGCAGCATTACTACTCAGGGGCTCTCCTACAATGAGCAGTTCTTC.

This chain links TRBV4-3 with TRBJ2-3, with D possibly TRBD2 on 6 matching bases. The germline V and J ends were trimmed by 4 bases and 2 bases, with 10 bases remaining between them. Germline V gene lookup returns CDR1 LGHNA and CDR2 YSLEER. The CDR3 runs to 14 residues. CDR3 nucleotide sequence: TGCGCCAGCAGCCCGGGACTTCTCACAGATACGCAGTATTTT. Amino acid sequence: CASSPGLLTDTQYF.

The V call is TRBV7-9, the J call TRBJ2-7; weak D call: TRBD2 (6 bases). The CDR3 runs 12 residues. Trimming took 7 bases from V and 2 from J, leaving 9 bases between them. CDR1 is SEHNR and CDR2 is FQNEAQ in the germline V gene (reference sequence). CDR3 nucleotides: TGTGCCAGCACGGGGGACGCCTACGAGCAGTACTTC. Translation: CASTGDAYEQYF.

The V gene is TRBV6-2 or TRBV6-3, the J gene TRBJ1-6; D is unclear. Trimming stripped 5 bases from V and 0 bases from J, with 11 bases between. This CDR3 region has 16 residues. Germline values: CDR1 MNHEY, CDR2 SVGEGT. The CDR3 reads CASSRIGSSYNSPLHF. The CDR3 DNA reads as TGTGCCAGCAGTCGCATTGGGAGCTCCTATAATTCACCCCTCCACTTT.

This clonotype is a singleton in its sample. The chain links TRBV7-6 to TRBJ1-2; D may be TRBD1 (5 bases). The CDR3 spans 13 residues. From germline, CDR1 is SGHVS and CDR2 FNYEAQ. The ends were cut back, 5 bases at V and 6 bases at J, with 13 bases in the middle. CDR3 amino acids: CASSLNGADGYTF. In DNA form, the CDR3 reads TGTGCCAGCAGCCTAAACGGGGCGGATGGCTACACCTTC.

There are a few counts of this clonotype. The chain employs TRBV14 and TRBJ1-2; 10 nucleotides align to TRBD1. Germline CDR1 and CDR2: SGHDN and FVKESK. V trimming: 1 base; J trimming: 4 bases; junction bases outside the gene matches: 18. CDR3 length equals 20 residues. The CDR3 nucleotides are TGTGCCAGCAGCCAAGCTCACGCCGGGACAGGGGCCACGCTACGCTATGGCTACACCTTC. Protein product: CASSQAHAGTGATLRYGYTF.

This clonotype showed up just a few times. CDR3 residues: CASSWANTGELFF. CDR3 nucleotides: TGTGCCAGTAGTTGGGCCAACACCGGGGAGCTGTTTTTT. The V and J genes are TRBV19 and TRBJ2-2; no firm D call. V lost 5 bases and J lost 2, with 6 bases in between. This CDR3 contains 13 residues. Germline V gene lookup returns CDR1 LNHDA and CDR2 SQIVND (reference sequence).

This clonotype was observed many times. V and J are TRBV7-3 and TRBJ1-1; possibly TRBD1 for D (5 bases). The CDR3 is 13 residues long. Trimming removed 5 bases at V and 4 bases at J, with 11 bases between. Germline V gives CDR1 SGHTA, CDR2 FQGTGA. The CDR3 DNA reads as TGTGCCAGCAGCGGAAGGGGCCGCACTGAAGCTTTCTTT. Its translation is CASSGRGRTEAFF.

Here the CDR3 reads CASSFFGTGGSNQPQHF. The CDR3 coding sequence is TGTGCCAGCAGCTTTTTTGGGACAGGGGGCAGCAATCAGCCCCAGCATTTT. The chain combines TRBV7-2 with TRBJ1-5; 12 positions agree with TRBD1. The CDR3 is 17 residues long. Trimming at V came to 3 bases and at J to 1 base, leaving 4 bases not matched to a gene. Germline-derived CDR1 and CDR2 are SGHTA and FQGNSA.

This clonotype was seen repeatedly, ten times or more. The CDR3 DNA is TGTGCCAGCAGCGCCCATTCGGGGTGGGGGCGCCAAGAGACCCAGTACTTC. Its translation: CASSAHSGWGRQETQYF. The chain recombines TRBV7-2 with TRBJ2-5; weak D call: TRBD1 (6 bases). From germline, CDR1 is SGHTA and CDR2 FQGNSA. The V end lost 5 bases, the J end lost 1 base, and 20 bases lay between the germline ends. The CDR3 is made up of 17 amino acids. Using reference TRBV7-2 and TRBJ2-5 for the parts outside the CDR3, the full variable domain is GAGVSQSPSNKVTEKGKDVELRCDPISGHTALYWYRQSLGQGLEFLIYFQGNSAPDKSGLPSDRFSAERTGGSVSTLTIQRTQQEDSAVYLCASSAHSGWGRQETQYFGPGTRLLVL.

The J gene is TRBJ1-2, the V gene TRBV27; no reliable D call. The CDR3 sequence is 13 residues long. V was clipped by 4 bases and J by 0 bases, with 6 bases between them. Per germline, CDR1 MNHEY and CDR2 SMNVEV (reference sequence). CDR3 loop: CASSSGANYGYTF. In nucleotides, the CDR3 is TGTGCCAGCAGTTCCGGAGCTAACTATGGCTACACCTTC.

The chain is built from TRBV28 and TRBJ2-5; weak D call: TRBD2 (6 bases). Germline V CDR1 and CDR2: MDHEN, SYDVKM. The CDR3 length is 14 residues. With 7 bases removed from V and 2 bases from J, the gap between germline ends came to 14 bases. CDR3 amino acids: CASTADYSQETQYF. Here the CDR3 DNA reads TGTGCCAGCACCGCGGACTATTCGCAAGAGACCCAGTACTTC. The full variable domain, with the rest looked up from reference TRBV28 and TRBJ2-5, is DVKVTQSSRYLVKRTGEKVFLECVQDMDHENMFWYRQDPGLGLRLIYFSYDVKMKEKGDIPEGYSVSREKKERFSLILESASTNQTSMYLCASTADYSQETQYFGPGTRLLVL.

The J gene is TRBJ2-3, the V gene TRBV7-6; D gene unclear. CDR3 length equals 13 residues. The V end lost 2 bases, the J end lost 1 base, and 4 bases lay between the germline ends. CDR1 and CDR2 (germline): SGHVS, FNYEAQ. CDR3: CASSLPGTDTQYF. DNA of the CDR3: TGTGCCAGCAGCTTACCAGGCACAGATACGCAGTATTTT.

A few counts support this clonotype. J is TRBJ2-1 and V is TRBV7-6; TRBD2 matches 10 bases. From germline, CDR1 is SGHVS and CDR2 FNYEAQ. V lost 4 bases to trimming and J lost 0 bases; unmatched junction nucleotides: 6. This CDR3 region has 17 residues. In nucleotides, the CDR3 is TGTGCCAGCAGCTCCTGGCTAGCGGGGGCCTCCTACAATGAGCAGTTCTTC. It encodes CASSSWLAGASYNEQFF. Full variable domain (remainder filled in from reference TRBV7-6 and TRBJ2-1): GAGVSQSPRYKVTKRGQDVALRCDPISGHVSLYWYRQALGQGPEFLTYFNYEAQQDKSGLPNDRFSAERPEGSISTLTIQRTEQRDSAMYRCASSSWLAGASYNEQFFGPGTRLTVL.

This clonotype was observed a handful of times. The V call is TRBV28, the J call TRBJ1-4, with a possible D match to TRBD1 (5 bases). Per germline, CDR1 MDHEN and CDR2 SYDVKM. The CDR3 contains 15 residues. Trimming cost V 6 bases and J 3 bases, with 14 bases left between them. CDR3 sequence: CASSLGTGANEKLFF. The CDR3 DNA reads TGTGCCAGCAGCCTCGGGACTGGGGCTAATGAAAAACTGTTTTTT.